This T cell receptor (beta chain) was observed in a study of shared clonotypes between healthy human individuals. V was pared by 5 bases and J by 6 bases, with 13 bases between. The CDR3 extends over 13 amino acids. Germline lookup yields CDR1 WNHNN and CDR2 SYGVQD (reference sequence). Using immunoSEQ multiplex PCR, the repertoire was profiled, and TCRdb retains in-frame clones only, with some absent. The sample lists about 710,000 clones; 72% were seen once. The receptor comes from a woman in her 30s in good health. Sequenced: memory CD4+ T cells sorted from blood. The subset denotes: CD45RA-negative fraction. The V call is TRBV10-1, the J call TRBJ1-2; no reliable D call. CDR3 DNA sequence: TGCGCCAGCAGTCCTCAGAGGATCAATGGCTACACCTTC. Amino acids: CASSPQRINGYTF.